One sample yielded the 11 T cell receptor beta chains listed below, sequenced in a study of PD-1 blockade in mismatch repair-deficient tumors. Clones were sequenced by immunoSEQ multiplex PCR, and TCRdb holds only the in-frame ones, with some missing. Of about 19,000 clones in the sample, about 80% were seen once. The sequences come from PBMCs, collected 52 weeks after starting pembrolizumab. The source of these receptors is an adult with mismatch repair-deficient cancer.

J is TRBJ1-3 and V is TRBV15, with unresolved D. The V gene's germline CDR1 is LNHNV and CDR2 YYDKDF (reference sequence). V gave up 0 bases and J gave up 0 bases, with 9 bases separating them. The CDR3 has 16 amino acids. This chain's CDR3 is CATSRDKWSSGNTIYF. In DNA form, the CDR3 reads TGTGCCACCAGCAGAGATAAATGGAGCTCTGGAAACACCATATATTTT.

This sequence joins TRBV5-1 and TRBJ2-3; D is uncertain. Germline V CDR1 and CDR2: SGHRS, YFSETQ. The CDR3 runs to 13 residues. V was cut by 4 bases and J by 0 bases, with 6 bases left in between. CDR3 sequence: CASSKQSTDTQYF. As DNA, the CDR3 is TGCGCCAGCAGCAAACAGAGCACAGATACGCAGTATTTT. The whole variable domain, filled in from reference TRBV5-1 and TRBJ2-3, reads KAGVTQTPRYLIKTRGQQVTLSCSPISGHRSVSWYQQTPGQGLQFLFEYFSETQRNKGNFPGRFSGRQFSNSRSEMNVSTLELGDSALYLCASSKQSTDTQYFGPGTRLTVL.

The V and J genes are TRBV5-1 and TRBJ1-2; D is unclear. Germline V lookup: CDR1 SGHRS, CDR2 YFSETQ. V dropped 4 bases and J dropped 1 base, with 11 bases sitting between them. This CDR3 region has 14 residues. CDR3 region: CASSPLAGNYGYTF. The CDR3 DNA reads as TGCGCCAGCAGCCCCTTGGCGGGTAACTATGGCTACACCTTC.

The chain has TRBV9 and TRBJ2-7; D might be TRBD2 (5 bases). The V end lost 4 bases, the J end lost 0 bases, and 14 bases lay between the germline ends. This CDR3 has 15 residues. The germline V gene encodes CDR1 SGDLS and CDR2 YYNGEE. CDR3 residues: CASSPRTLSSYEQYF. The CDR3 DNA reads as TGTGCCAGCAGCCCCCGGACTTTGAGCTCCTACGAGCAGTACTTC.

This clone was observed a handful of times. The chain is built from TRBV5-6 and TRBJ2-7; 8 bases match TRBD1. Germline loops: CDR1 SGHDT, CDR2 YYEEEE. With V trimmed by 3 bases and J by 3 bases, 5 bases remained unmatched. The CDR3 is made up of 14 amino acids. CDR3: CASSSGTGNYEQYF. The CDR3 region has the DNA TGTGCCAGCAGCTCCGGGACAGGAAACTACGAGCAGTACTTC.

This clone was seen only once. This chain connects TRBV5-1 to TRBJ2-3; D is possibly TRBD2 (5 bases). The CDR3 is made up of 15 amino acids. CDR1 is SGHRS, CDR2 YFSETQ, per germline. V was pared by 0 bases and J by 0 bases, with 8 bases between. This CDR3 is CASSLEGSSTDTQYF. The CDR3, as DNA: TGCGCCAGCAGCTTGGAAGGGAGCAGCACAGATACGCAGTATTTT. Looking up the rest from reference TRBV5-1 and TRBJ2-3 gives the full variable domain: KAGVTQTPRYLIKTRGQQVTLSCSPISGHRSVSWYQQTPGQGLQFLFEYFSETQRNKGNFPGRFSGRQFSNSRSEMNVSTLELGDSALYLCASSLEGSSTDTQYFGPGTRLTVL.

The chain combines TRBV2 with TRBJ1-2; TRBD1 agrees at 8 bases. Germline V gene lookup returns CDR1 SNHLY and CDR2 FYNNEI. Losses at the gene ends were 3 bases for V and 7 bases for J; bases not matched to a gene: 7. This CDR3 has 14 residues. CDR3 sequence reads: CASSEGQAGGGYTF. In DNA, the CDR3 is TGTGCCAGCAGTGAGGGACAGGCTGGGGGTGGCTACACCTTC.

This sequence joins TRBV6-1 and TRBJ1-2, with D maybe TRBD1 (6 bases). Looked up from germline, CDR1 is MNHNS and CDR2 is SASEGT. V lost 0 bases, J lost 6 bases, and 14 bases lay in between. This CDR3 comprises 15 residues. This CDR3 reads CASSEALRRGNGYTF. DNA for the CDR3: TGTGCCAGCAGTGAAGCGCTTCGAAGGGGGAATGGCTACACCTTC.

This clone occurred a few times. The chain combines TRBV28 with TRBJ2-7; possibly TRBD2 for D (6 bases). V gave up 5 bases and J gave up 4 bases, with 15 bases separating them. The germline V gene has CDR1 MDHEN and CDR2 SYDVKM. The CDR3 is 14 residues long. The CDR3 region has the DNA TGTGCCAGCAGTCCGAGGACTACTTCGTACGAGCAGTACTTC. Residues: CASSPRTTSYEQYF.

The chain joins TRBV19 to TRBJ1-2; the match to TRBD1 covers 7 bases. The length of the CDR3 is 15 residues. The V segment lost 4 bases and the J segment 0 bases; nucleotides outside the gene matches: 5. Germline CDR1 reads LNHDA; CDR2 reads SQIVND (reference sequence). The CDR3 loop is CASSTNRGANYGYTF. CDR3 DNA sequence: TGTGCCAGTAGTACGAACAGGGGAGCTAACTATGGCTACACCTTC.

The genes are TRBV7-3 and TRBJ2-2; weak D call: TRBD2 (5 bases). V gave up 1 base and J gave up 5 bases, with 11 bases separating them. CDR1 SGHTA and CDR2 FQGTGA come from the germline V gene. CDR3 length: 15 amino acids. In nucleotides, the CDR3 is TGTGCCAGCAGCTTAAACAGTCAGCGGACCGGGGAGCTGTTTTTT. Its protein product is CASSLNSQRTGELFF. Looking up the rest from reference TRBV7-3 and TRBJ2-2 gives the full variable domain: GAGVSQTPSNKVTEKGKYVELRCDPISGHTALYWYRQSLGQGPEFLIYFQGTGAADDSGLPNDRFFAVRPEGSVSTLKIQRTERGDSAVYLCASSLNSQRTGELFFGEGSRLTVL.